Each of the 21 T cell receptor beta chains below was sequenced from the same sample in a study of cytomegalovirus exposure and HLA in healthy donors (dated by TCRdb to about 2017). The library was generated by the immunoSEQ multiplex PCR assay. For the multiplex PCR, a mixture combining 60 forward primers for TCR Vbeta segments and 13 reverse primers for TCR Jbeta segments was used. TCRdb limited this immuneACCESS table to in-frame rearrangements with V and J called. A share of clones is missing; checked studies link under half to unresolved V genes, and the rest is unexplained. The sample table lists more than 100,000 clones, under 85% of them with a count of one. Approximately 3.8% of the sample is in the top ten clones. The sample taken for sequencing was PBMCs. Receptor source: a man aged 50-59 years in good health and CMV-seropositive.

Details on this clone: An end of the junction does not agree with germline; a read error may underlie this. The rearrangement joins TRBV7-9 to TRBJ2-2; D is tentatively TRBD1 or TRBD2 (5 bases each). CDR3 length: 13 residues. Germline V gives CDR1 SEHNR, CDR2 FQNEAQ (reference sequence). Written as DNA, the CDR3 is TGTTCCAGGGAGAAAGCGAACACCGGGGAGCTGTTTTTT. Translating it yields CSREKANTGELFF.

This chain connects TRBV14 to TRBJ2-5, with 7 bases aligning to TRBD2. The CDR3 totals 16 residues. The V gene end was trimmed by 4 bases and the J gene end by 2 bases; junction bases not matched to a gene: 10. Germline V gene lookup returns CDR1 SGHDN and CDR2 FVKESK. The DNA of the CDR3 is TGTGCCAGCAGCCGCCACGGGGGGAGCTCTCAAGAGACCCAGTACTTC. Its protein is CASSRHGGSSQETQYF.

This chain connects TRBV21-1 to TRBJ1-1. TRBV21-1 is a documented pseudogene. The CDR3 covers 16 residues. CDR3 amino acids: CASSKKGLAGDTEAFF. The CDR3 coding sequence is TGTGCCAGCAGCAAAAAAGGGCTGGCCGGGGACACTGAAGCTTTCTTT.

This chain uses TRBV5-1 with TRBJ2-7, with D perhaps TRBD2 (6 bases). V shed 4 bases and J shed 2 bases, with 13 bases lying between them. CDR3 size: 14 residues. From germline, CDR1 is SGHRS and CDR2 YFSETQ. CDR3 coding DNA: TGCGCCAGCAGCCTCCCTAGCGCTACCTACGAGCAGTACTTC. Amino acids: CASSLPSATYEQYF.

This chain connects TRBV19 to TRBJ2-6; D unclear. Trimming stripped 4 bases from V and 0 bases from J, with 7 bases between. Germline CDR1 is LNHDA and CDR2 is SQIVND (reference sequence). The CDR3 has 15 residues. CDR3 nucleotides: TGTGCCAGTAGTAGAGGTGCCTCTGGGGCCAACGTCCTGACTTTC. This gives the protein CASSRGASGANVLTF. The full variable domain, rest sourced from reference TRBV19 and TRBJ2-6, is DGGITQSPKYLFRKEGQNVTLSCEQNLNHDAMYWYRQDPGQGLRLIYYSQIVNDFQKGDIAEGYSVSREKKESFPLTVTSAQKNPTAFYLCASSRGASGANVLTFGAGSRLTVL.

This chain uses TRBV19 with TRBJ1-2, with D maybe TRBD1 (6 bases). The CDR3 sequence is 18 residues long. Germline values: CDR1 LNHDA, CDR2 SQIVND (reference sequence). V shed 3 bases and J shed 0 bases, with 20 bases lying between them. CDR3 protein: CASSIPGAGQGPNYGYTF. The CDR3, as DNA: TGTGCCAGTAGTATTCCGGGAGCGGGACAAGGACCTAACTATGGCTACACCTTC.

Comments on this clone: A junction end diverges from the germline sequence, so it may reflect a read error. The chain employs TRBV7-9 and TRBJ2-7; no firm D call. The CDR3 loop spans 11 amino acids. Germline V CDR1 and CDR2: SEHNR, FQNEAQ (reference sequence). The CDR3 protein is CSSSSQYEQYF. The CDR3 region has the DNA TGTTCCAGCAGCTCCCAATACGAGCAGTACTTC.

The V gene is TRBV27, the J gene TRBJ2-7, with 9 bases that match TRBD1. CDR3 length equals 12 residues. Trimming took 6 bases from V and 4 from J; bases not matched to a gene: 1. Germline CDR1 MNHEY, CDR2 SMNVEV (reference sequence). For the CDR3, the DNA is TGTGCCAGCAGGACAGGGGGGTACGAGCAGTACTTC. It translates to CASRTGGYEQYF.

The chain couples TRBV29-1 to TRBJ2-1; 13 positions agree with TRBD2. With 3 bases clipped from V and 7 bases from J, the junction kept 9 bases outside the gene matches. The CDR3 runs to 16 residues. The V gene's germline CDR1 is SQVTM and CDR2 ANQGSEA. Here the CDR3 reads CSVDSRLAGGLNEQFF. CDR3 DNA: TGCAGCGTTGATTCCAGACTAGCGGGAGGCCTGAATGAGCAGTTCTTC.

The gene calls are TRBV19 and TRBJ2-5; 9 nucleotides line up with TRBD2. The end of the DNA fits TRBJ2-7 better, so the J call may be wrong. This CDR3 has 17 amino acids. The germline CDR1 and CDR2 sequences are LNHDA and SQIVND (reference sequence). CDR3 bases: TGTGCCAGTAGTACCAGGGCGACTAGCGGAGCCCGCTCCGAGCAGTACTTC. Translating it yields CASSTRATSGARSEQYF.

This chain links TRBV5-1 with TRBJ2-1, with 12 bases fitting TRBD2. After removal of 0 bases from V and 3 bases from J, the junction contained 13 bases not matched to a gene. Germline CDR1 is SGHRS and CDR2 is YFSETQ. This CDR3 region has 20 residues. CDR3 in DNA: TGCGCCAGCAGCTTGGTAAGCCTAGCGGGAGGGCCGGAAAACTACAATGAGCAGTTCTTC. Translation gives CASSLVSLAGGPENYNEQFF.

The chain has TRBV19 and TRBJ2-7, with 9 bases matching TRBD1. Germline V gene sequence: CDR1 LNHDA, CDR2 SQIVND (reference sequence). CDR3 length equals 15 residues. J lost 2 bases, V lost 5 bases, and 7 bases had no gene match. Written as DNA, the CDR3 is TGTGCCAGTAGTCTCACAGGGGGCCGGCCCTACGAGCAGTACTTC. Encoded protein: CASSLTGGRPYEQYF.

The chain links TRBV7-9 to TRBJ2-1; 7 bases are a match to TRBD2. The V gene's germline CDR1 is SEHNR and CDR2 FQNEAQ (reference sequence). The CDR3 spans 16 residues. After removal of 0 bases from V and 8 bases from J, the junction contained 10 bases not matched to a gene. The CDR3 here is CASSLALREGQYEQFF. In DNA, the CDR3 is TGTGCCAGCAGCTTAGCGCTGAGGGAGGGCCAGTATGAGCAGTTCTTC.

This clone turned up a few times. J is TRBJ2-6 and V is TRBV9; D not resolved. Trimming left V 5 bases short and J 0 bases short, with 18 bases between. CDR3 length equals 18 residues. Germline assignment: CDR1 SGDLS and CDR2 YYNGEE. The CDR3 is CASRSLEAESSGANVLTF. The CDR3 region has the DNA TGTGCCAGCAGGTCCCTTGAGGCGGAGAGCTCTGGGGCCAACGTCCTGACTTTC.

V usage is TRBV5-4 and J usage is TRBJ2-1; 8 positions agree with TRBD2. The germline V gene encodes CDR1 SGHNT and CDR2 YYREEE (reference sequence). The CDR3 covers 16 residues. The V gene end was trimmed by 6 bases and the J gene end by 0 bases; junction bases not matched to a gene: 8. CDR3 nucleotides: TGTGCCAGCAACCCCGGGGGGGCGGGCTCCTACAATGAGCAGTTCTTC. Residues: CASNPGGAGSYNEQFF.

The DNA for the CDR3 is TGTGCCAGTAGTACGGGGACTAGCGGATCCTACAATGAGCAGTTCTTC. Translating gives CASSTGTSGSYNEQFF. This rearrangement joins TRBV19 to TRBJ2-1; 11 nucleotides match TRBD2. The V gene's germline CDR1 is LNHDA and CDR2 SQIVND (reference sequence). The V and J ends lost 4 bases and 1 base, in that order; junction bases with no gene match: 3. The CDR3 sequence is 16 residues long.

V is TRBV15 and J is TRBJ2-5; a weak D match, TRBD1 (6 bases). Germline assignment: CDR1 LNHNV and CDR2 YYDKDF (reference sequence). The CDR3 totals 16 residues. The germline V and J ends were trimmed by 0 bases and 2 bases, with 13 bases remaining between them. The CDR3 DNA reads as TGTGCCACCAGCAGAGATGGTGGGCAGGGGCAAGAGACCCAGTACTTC. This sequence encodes CATSRDGGQGQETQYF.

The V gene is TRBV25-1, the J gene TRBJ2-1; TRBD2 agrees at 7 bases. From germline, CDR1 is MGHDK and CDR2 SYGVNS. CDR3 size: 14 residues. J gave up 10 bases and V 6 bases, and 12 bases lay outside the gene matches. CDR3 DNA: TGTGCCAGCAGATTTTTGCGGGAGCAGGACGAGCAGTTCTTC. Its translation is CASRFLREQDEQFF.

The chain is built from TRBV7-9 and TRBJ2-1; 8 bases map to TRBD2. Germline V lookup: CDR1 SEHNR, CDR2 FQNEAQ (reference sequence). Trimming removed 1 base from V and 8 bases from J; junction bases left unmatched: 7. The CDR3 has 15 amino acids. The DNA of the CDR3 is TGTGCCAGCAGCTTAGTGGGACTAGGGGTATATGAGCAGTTCTTC. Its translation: CASSLVGLGVYEQFF.

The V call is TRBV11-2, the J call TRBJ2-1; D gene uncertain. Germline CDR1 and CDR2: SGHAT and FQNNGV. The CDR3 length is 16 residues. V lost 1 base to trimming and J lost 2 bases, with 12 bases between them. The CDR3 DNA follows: TGTGCCAGCAGCTTAGCGTCCGGCGGAGCCTACAATGAGCAGTTCTTC. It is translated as CASSLASGGAYNEQFF.

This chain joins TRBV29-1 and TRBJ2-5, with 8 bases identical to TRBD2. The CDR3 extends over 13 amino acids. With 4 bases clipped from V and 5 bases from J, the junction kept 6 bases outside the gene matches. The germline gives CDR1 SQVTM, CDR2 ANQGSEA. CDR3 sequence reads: CSVVGSGMETQYF. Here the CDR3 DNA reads TGCAGCGTTGTCGGTAGCGGGATGGAGACCCAGTACTTC.